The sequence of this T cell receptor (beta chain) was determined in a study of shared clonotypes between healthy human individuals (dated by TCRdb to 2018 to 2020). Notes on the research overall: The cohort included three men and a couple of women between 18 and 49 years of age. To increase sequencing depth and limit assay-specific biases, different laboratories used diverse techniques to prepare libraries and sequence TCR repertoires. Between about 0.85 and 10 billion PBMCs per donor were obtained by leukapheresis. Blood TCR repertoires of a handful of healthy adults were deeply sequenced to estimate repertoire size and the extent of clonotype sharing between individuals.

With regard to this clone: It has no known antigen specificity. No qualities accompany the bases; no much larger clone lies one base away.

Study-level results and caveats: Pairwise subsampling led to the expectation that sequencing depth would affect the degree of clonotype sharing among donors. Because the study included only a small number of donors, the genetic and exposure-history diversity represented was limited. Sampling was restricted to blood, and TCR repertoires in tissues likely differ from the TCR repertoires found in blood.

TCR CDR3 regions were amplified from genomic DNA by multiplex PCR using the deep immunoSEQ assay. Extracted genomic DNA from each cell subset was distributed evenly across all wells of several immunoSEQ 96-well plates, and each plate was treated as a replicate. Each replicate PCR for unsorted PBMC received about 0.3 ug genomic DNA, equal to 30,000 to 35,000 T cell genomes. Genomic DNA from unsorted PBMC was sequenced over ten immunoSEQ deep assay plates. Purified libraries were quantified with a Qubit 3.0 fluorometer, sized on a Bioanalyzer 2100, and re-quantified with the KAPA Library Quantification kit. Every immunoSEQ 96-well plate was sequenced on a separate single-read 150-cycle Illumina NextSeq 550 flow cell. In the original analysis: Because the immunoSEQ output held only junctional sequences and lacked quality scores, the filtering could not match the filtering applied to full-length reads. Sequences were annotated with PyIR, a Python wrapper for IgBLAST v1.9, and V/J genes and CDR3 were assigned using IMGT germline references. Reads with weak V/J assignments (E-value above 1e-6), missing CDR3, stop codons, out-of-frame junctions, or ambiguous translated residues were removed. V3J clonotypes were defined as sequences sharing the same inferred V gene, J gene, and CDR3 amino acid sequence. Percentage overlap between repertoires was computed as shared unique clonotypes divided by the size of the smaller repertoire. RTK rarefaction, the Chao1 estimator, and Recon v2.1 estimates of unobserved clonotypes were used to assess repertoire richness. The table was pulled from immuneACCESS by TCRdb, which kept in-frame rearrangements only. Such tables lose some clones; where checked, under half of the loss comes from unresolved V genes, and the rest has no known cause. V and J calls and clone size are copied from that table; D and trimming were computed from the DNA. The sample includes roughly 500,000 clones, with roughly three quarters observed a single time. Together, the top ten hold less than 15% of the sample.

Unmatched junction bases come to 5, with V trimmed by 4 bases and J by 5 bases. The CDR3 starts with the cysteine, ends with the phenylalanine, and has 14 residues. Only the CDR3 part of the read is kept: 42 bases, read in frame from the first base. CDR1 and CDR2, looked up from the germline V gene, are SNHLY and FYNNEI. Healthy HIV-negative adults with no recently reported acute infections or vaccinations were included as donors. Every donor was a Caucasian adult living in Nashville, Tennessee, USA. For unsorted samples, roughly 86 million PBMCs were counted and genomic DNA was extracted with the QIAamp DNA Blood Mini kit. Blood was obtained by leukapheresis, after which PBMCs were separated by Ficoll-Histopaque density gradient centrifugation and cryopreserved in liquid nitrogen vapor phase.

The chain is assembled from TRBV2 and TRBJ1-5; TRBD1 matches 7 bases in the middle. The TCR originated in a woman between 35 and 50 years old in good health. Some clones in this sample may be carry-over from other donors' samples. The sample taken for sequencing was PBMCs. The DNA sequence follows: TGTGCCAGCAGTGTGCGGCAGGGGGATCAGCCCCAGCATTTT. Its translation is CASSVRQGDQPQHF.